Listed below are T cell receptor beta chains from one sample, sequenced in a study of a mutant IDH1 vaccine in newly diagnosed glioma. Clones were read by immunoSEQ multiplex PCR, and TCRdb kept only the in-frame ones, dropping some. The table shows over 95,000 clones, with under 90% occurring only once. No antigen has been identified for these receptors. Specimen: PBMCs, collected from a glioma patient whose treatment included an IDH1 peptide vaccine. The receptors shown here come from a woman between 45 and 60 years old with glioma. CDR3s include the opening cysteine and the closing phenylalanine or tryptophan. D genes are given only for firm matches. Where a row states a size, it is once, few, many or the class of an expanded clone; other rows omit it.

>TRBV6-6|TRBJ2-5|once|NA
TGTGCCAGCTCCGGGGGGCAACAGGGGATGGAAGAGACCCAGTACTTC
CASSGGQQGMEETQYF
>TRBV10-1|TRBJ2-5|NA|TRBD2
TGCGCCAGCAGTGCCGGACTAGCGGGAGGGCAAGAGACCCAGTACTTC
CASSAGLAGGQETQYF
>TRBV28|TRBJ1-4|NA|NA
TGTGCCAGCAGTATGCGCAGTTACGCAACTAATGAAAAACTGTTTTTT
CASSMRSYATNEKLFF
>TRBV5-1|TRBJ2-5|once|TRBD1
TGCGCCAGCAGCTTACAGGGGGCCTGGGAGACCCAGTACTTC
CASSLQGAWETQYF
>TRBV19|TRBJ1-4|NA|NA
TGTGCCAGTAGTATATGGGGAGACAATGAAAAACTGTTTTTT
CASSIWGDNEKLFF
>TRBV28|TRBJ1-4|NA|TRBD1
TGTGCCAGCAATTCCGGGACAGGGATATTTGCAACTAATGAAAAACTGTTTTTT
CASNSGTGIFATNEKLFF
>TRBV10-3|TRBJ2-1|NA|TRBD1
TGTGCCATCAGATCCGGGACAGGGAATGAGCAGTTCTTC
CAIRSGTGNEQFF
>TRBV7-9|TRBJ2-1|NA|TRBD2
TGTGCCACCCCTGGGCCAACTAGCGGGAGGACCTACAATGAGCAGTTCTTC
CATPGPTSGRTYNEQFF
>TRBV6-5|TRBJ2-7|NA|TRBD1
TGTGCCAGCAGGACAGGGTTCGAGCAGTACTTC
CASRTGFEQYF
>TRBV28|TRBJ1-2|few|NA
TGTGCCAGCAACCGGAGCTCTCAGGGGCGCGGCTACACCTTC
CASNRSSQGRGYTF
>TRBV10-3|TRBJ2-1|NA|TRBD2
TGTGCCACCCTAGCGGGAACTCCCTACAATGAGCAGTTCTTC
CATLAGTPYNEQFF
>TRBV27|TRBJ2-7|NA|TRBD2
TGTGCCAGCAGCCGCGGGGGGGCCGAGCAGTACTTC
CASSRGGAEQYF
>TRBV10-3|TRBJ1-5|NA|NA
TGTGCCATCAGTGAGTCGACTCAGCCCCAGCATTTT
CAISESTQPQHF
>TRBV7-3|TRBJ1-1|NA|TRBD1
TGTGCCAGCAGCCTCCGGGACAGGGGAGAAGCTTTCTTT
CASSLRDRGEAFF
>TRBV4-2|TRBJ2-4|NA|NA
TGTGCCAGCAGCCGAGACAGTGGAGTAGCCAAAAACATTCAGTACTTC
CASSRDSGVAKNIQYF
>TRBV9|TRBJ1-1|NA|NA
TGTGCCAGCAGCGCCCAGGGAGGAGGAGCTTTCTTT
CASSAQGGGAFF
>TRBV28|TRBJ1-5|NA|NA
TGTGCCAGCAGTTCGATGGCTTTAGCCCAGCATTTT
CASSSMALAQHF
>TRBV21-1|TRBJ2-3|NA|NA
TGTGCCAGCAGCAATCTGCGCCCCGGACTCCCAGATACGCAGTATTTT
CASSNLRPGLPDTQYF
>TRBV28|TRBJ1-2|NA|TRBD1
TGTGCCAGCGGCCTCGGGACAGGGACGATTAACTATGGCTACACCTTC
CASGLGTGTINYGYTF
>TRBV11-3|TRBJ2-1|NA|NA
TGTGCCAGCAGCTCCTCCGAAGCGAATGAGCAGTTCTTC
CASSSSEANEQFF
>TRBV5-1|TRBJ2-5|NA|TRBD2
TGCGCCAGCAGCTTGGCCGGCGGGAGCCGCAGAGAGACCCAGTACTTC
CASSLAGGSRRETQYF
>TRBV9|TRBJ2-7|NA|TRBD1
TGTGCCAGCAGCGTAGCGGGACAGGGTGGCTACGAGCAGTACTTC
CASSVAGQGGYEQYF
>TRBV7-8|TRBJ2-1|NA|TRBD2
TGTGCCAGCATAGTCTGGGGGACTAGCGCGGCTGAGCAGTTCTTC
CASIVWGTSAAEQFF
>TRBV5-1|TRBJ2-1|once|TRBD2
TGCGCCAGCAGCCCCCGGGTAGCGGGAGGGGTCTCCTACAATGAGCAGTTCTTC
CASSPRVAGGVSYNEQFF
>TRBV7-6|TRBJ2-7|NA|TRBD2
TGTGCCAGCAGCCCCAACCCCGGACTAGCGGCAGCGGAGCAGTACTTC
CASSPNPGLAAAEQYF
>TRBV5-1|TRBJ2-1|NA|NA
TGCGCCAGCAGCTTGGAGGCGGGTGAGCAGTTCTTC
CASSLEAGEQFF
>TRBV28|TRBJ1-1|NA|NA
TGTGCCAGCAGCACACAGGGTAAAACTGAAGCTTTCTTT
CASSTQGKTEAFF
>TRBV13|TRBJ2-4|NA|TRBD2
TGTGCCAGCAGCTTATTGGGGGAGGGAGGGCCTGAAAACATTCAGTACTTC
CASSLLGEGGPENIQYF
>TRBV5-1|TRBJ2-7|NA|TRBD1
TGCGCCAGCAGCGTGGACAGGGGCCAATACGAGCAGTACTTC
CASSVDRGQYEQYF
>TRBV10-2|TRBJ2-4|NA|TRBD1
TGCGCCAGCAGTGAACACGGGACAGGGAGGAACATTCAGTACTTC
CASSEHGTGRNIQYF
>TRBV28|TRBJ1-5|NA|TRBD1
TGTGCCAGCAGTTTATCCCGGACAGGGGGCAGTCAGCCCCAGCATTTT
CASSLSRTGGSQPQHF
>TRBV7-9|TRBJ1-4|once|NA
TGTGCCAGCAGCCCCGGACGAGGACCTAATGAAAAACTGTTTTTT
CASSPGRGPNEKLFF
>TRBV9|TRBJ1-1|NA|NA
TGTGCCAGCAGCTCGGGGAACACTGAAGCTTTCTTT
CASSSGNTEAFF
>TRBV7-8|TRBJ2-1|NA|TRBD2
TGTGCCAGCAGTCAGCAGCCGGGACTAGCGGGAGTTCGGGAGCAGTTCTTC
CASSQQPGLAGVREQFF